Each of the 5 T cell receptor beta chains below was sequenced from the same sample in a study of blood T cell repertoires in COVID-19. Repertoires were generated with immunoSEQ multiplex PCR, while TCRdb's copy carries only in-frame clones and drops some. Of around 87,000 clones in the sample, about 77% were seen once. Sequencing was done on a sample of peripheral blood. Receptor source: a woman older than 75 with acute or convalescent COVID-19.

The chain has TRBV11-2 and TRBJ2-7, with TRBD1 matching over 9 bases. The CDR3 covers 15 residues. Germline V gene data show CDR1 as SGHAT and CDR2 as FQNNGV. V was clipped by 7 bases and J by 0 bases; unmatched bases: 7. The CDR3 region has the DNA TGTGCCAGCACCCCGGGGACAGGGACCTCCTACGAGCAGTACTTC. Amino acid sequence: CASTPGTGTSYEQYF.

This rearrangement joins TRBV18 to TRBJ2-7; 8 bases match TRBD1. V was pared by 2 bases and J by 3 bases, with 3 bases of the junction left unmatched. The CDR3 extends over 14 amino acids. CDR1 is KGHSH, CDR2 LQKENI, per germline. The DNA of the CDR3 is TGTGCCAGCTCACCAGAAGGACAGGGCTACGAGCAGTACTTC. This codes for CASSPEGQGYEQYF.

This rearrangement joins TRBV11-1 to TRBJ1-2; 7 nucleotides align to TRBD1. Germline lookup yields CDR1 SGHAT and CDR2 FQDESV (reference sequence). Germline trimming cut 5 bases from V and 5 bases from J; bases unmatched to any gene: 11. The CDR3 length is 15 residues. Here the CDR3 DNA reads TGTGCCAGCAGCCCGCGGACAGGAAGAAAATATGGCTACACCTTC. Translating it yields CASSPRTGRKYGYTF.

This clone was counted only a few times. CDR3 DNA sequence: TGTGCCAGTAAGTCCCCAGGGAGGGACAACACTGAAGCTTTCTTT. Its translation: CASKSPGRDNTEAFF. The rearrangement joins TRBV19 to TRBJ1-1; D perhaps matches TRBD1 (5 bases). Germline V CDR1 and CDR2: LNHDA, SQIVND (reference sequence). Trimming took off 7 bases at V and 2 bases at J, with 17 bases between the two ends. CDR3 length: 15 residues.

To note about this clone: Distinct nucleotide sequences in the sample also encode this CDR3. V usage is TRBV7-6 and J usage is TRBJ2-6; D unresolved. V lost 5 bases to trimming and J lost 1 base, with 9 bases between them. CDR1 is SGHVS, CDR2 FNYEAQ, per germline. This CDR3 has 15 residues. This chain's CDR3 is CASSPISSGANVLTF. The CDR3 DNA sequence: TGTGCCAGCAGCCCTATATCTTCTGGGGCCAACGTCCTGACTTTC.